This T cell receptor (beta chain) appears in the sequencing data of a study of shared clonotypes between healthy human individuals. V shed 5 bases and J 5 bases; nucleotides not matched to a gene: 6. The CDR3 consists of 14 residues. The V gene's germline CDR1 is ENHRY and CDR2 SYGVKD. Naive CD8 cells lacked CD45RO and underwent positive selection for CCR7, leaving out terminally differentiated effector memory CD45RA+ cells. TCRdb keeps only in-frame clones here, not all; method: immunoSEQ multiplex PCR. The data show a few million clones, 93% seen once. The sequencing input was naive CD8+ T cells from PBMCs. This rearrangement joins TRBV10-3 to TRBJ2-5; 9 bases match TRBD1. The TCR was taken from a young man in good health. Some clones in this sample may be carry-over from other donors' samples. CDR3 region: CAISMGQGGETQYF. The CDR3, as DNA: TGTGCCATCAGTATGGGACAGGGTGGGGAGACCCAGTACTTC.